A selection of T cell receptor beta chains follows, all from one sample in a study of cytomegalovirus exposure and HLA in healthy donors. TCRdb's copy holds only in-frame clones and misses some; the assay was immunoSEQ multiplex PCR. The sample has about 130,000 clones, about two thirds seen once. Input material: PBMCs. These receptors were collected from a man in his forties in good health and CMV-seropositive. The conserved cysteine and the conserved F or W are not part of the CDR3 here. The order of the fields is J gene, V gene, CDR3 protein.

>NA|TRBV4-1
ASSQEAQATYEQY
>TRBJ1-1|TRBV7-6
ASSLQENTEAF
>TRBJ2-2|TRBV28
ASSPAAASGSHTGELF
>TRBJ1-1|TRBV25-1
ASSGYPGQTNTEAF
>TRBJ1-5|TRBV19
ASRGLRENQPQH
>TRBJ1-2|TRBV15
ATSRSTAESNYGYT
>TRBJ1-1|TRBV4-2
ASSQTSAGQGTTEAF
>TRBJ1-1|TRBV6-1
ASARQMNTEAF
>TRBJ1-4|TRBV6-1
ASSVSGTGREKLF
>TRBJ1-2|TRBV5-1
ASSVGTGGEYGYT
>NA|TRBV25-1
ASSEVQGSEQY
>TRBJ2-1|TRBV9
ASSATSGSPNEQF